The entry below describes one TCR beta chain. Its antigen is still unknown. Nothing much larger sits one base from this clone, and base qualities are not available. The entry originates in a study of shared clonotypes between healthy human individuals (dated by TCRdb to 2019 to 2021). For context, the study as a whole: A few men and a couple of women, aged 18 to 49 years, made up the cohort. For each donor, CD4 naive and CD4 memory were each given three plates, CD8 naive was given two plates, and CD8 memory was given one plate. Blood TCR repertoires of a handful of healthy adults were deeply sequenced to estimate repertoire size and the extent of clonotype sharing between individuals. Different laboratories and diverse techniques were used to prepare libraries and sequence TCR repertoires, to increase sequencing depth and limit assay-specific biases. Each donor's leukapheresis produced roughly between roughly 0.85 and 9.5 billion PBMCs.

For the CD8 naive samples, CD45RO-negative cells were positively selected for CCR7, yielding a CD45RA+CCR7+ population from which TemRA cells were excluded. Donors were healthy HIV-negative adults with no recently reported acute infections or vaccinations. Every donor was a Caucasian adult living in Nashville, Tennessee, USA. Blood was collected by leukapheresis, and PBMCs were isolated by Ficoll-Histopaque density gradient centrifugation and then cryopreserved in liquid nitrogen vapor phase. Analytical flow cytometry was used to check the purity and quantity of every magnetically sorted T cell population. Genomic DNA was isolated from each sorted fraction and quantified by UV absorbance on a Nanodrop 2000c. Here is what the overall study found, with its caveats: Sampling was restricted to blood, and TCR repertoires in tissues likely differ from the TCR repertoires found in blood. Naive subsets generally had larger estimated clonotype richness than memory subsets. Compared with non-shared clonotypes, the clonotypes found in all four sorted-subset donors had higher generation probabilities. Across a handful of donors, around 5% of naive CD4, roughly 3.5% of naive CD8, 2.3% of memory CD4, and under 0.45% of memory CD8 clonotypes were shared. Incomplete sequencing was indicated by rarefaction of sorted-subset datasets, despite the large sequencing depth. Because the study included only a small number of donors, the genetic and exposure-history diversity represented was limited. Based on pairwise subsampling, the degree of clonotype sharing among donors was expected to be affected by sequencing depth.

TCR CDR3 regions were amplified from genomic DNA by multiplex PCR using the deep immunoSEQ assay. For each cell subset, the extracted genomic DNA was distributed evenly across all wells of several immunoSEQ 96-well plates, and each plate served as one replicate. For sorted subsets, approximately 210 ng genomic DNA, equal to 25,000 to 35,000 T cell genomes, was loaded into each replicate PCR. The purified libraries were quantified using a Qubit 3.0 fluorometer, sized with a Bioanalyzer 2100, and then quantified again using the KAPA Library Quantification kit. A separate single-read 150-cycle Illumina NextSeq 550 flow cell was used to sequence each immunoSEQ 96-well plate. Turning to the authors' computational methods: Because the immunoSEQ output held only junctional sequences and lacked quality scores, the filtering could not match the filtering applied to full-length reads. To assign V/J genes and CDR3, sequences were annotated against IMGT germline references using PyIR, a Python wrapper for IgBLAST v1.9. Any read was removed if the V/J assignment was weak (E-value above 1e-6), the CDR3 was missing, or the read contained stop codons, out-of-frame junctions, or ambiguous translated residues. A V3J clonotype was defined by an identical inferred V gene, J gene, and CDR3 amino acid sequence. The percentage overlap between two repertoires was calculated by dividing the number of shared unique clonotypes by the size of the smaller repertoire. RTK rarefaction, the Chao1 estimator, and Recon v2.1 estimates of unobserved clonotypes were used to assess repertoire richness. OLGA was used to compute generation probabilities for all TCRbeta clonotypes that the gDNA method yielded from a handful of donors. Drawn from immuneACCESS, this table holds only the in-frame rearrangements with V and J called that TCRdb kept. Clones are partly lost; checked studies trace under half to an unresolved V gene and leave the rest unexplained. V, J and clone size reflect that table, while D and trimming were determined from the DNA. The sample table holds approximately 2,200,000 clones, of which roughly 91% were seen once. Clones ranked in the top ten supply around 1.7% of the sample.

The CDR3 runs 14 amino acids, cysteine and phenylalanine included. Left in the record is the CDR3 DNA by itself, 42 bases read in frame from the first base. Via the germline V gene (reference sequence), CDR1 is SGHNT and CDR2 YYREEE. Trimming takes 0 bases from V and 5 bases from J, and the germline ends sit 12 bases apart. The sequenced material came from naive CD8+ T cells from PBMCs. The cell subset or site label on this specimen signifies: CD45RA+CCR7+. The source of this sequence is a man younger than 30 in good health. Some clones in this sample may be carry-over from other donors' samples. The sequence is built from TRBV5-4 and TRBJ2-7; confidence is insufficient to name the D gene. CDR3 reads: CASSLEGRLHEQYF. The bases read TGTGCCAGCAGCTTGGAAGGACGATTGCACGAGCAGTACTTC.